Listed below are T cell receptor beta chains from one sample, sequenced in a study of blood T cell repertoires in COVID-19. TCRdb keeps only in-frame clones here, not all; method: immunoSEQ multiplex PCR. Of 210,000 or so clones listed, just over 85% are singletons. Sequenced sample: peripheral blood. These receptors all come from a man aged 50-60 years with acute or convalescent COVID-19. The CDR3 runs from the conserved cysteine through the conserved F or W. D genes are given only for firm matches. Some rows have no size entry. The others give once, few or many, or a class for an expanded clone.

D: TRBD1
size: -
J: TRBJ2-5
V: TRBV5-4
DNA: TGTGCCAGCAGCCAGGTAGGGGGCGGAGAGACCCAGTACTTC
CDR3: CASSQVGGGETQYF

D: -
size: -
J: TRBJ1-2
V: TRBV7-2
DNA: TGTGCCAGCAGCTTAAACAGGGCAAGATCGACCTATGGCTACACCTTC
CDR3: CASSLNRARSTYGYTF

D: -
size: -
J: TRBJ1-5
V: TRBV7-3
DNA: TGTGCCAGCAGCTTAAATGGGGGGAGGGATCAGCCCCAGCATTTT
CDR3: CASSLNGGRDQPQHF

D: TRBD2
size: -
J: TRBJ2-4
V: TRBV3-1/TRBV3-2
DNA: TGTGCCAGCAGCATGAGCGGGACCAGAGCCAAAAACATTCAGTACTTC
CDR3: CASSMSGTRAKNIQYF

D: -
size: -
J: TRBJ1-3
V: TRBV19
DNA: TGTGCCAGTAGCGTTCTGGGCCCGATAGGAAACACCATATATTTT
CDR3: CASSVLGPIGNTIYF

D: -
size: -
J: TRBJ1-5
V: TRBV12-3/TRBV12-4
DNA: TGTGCCAACTCCGGGTGCCTCCAGCCCCAGCATTTT
CDR3: CANSGCLQPQHF

D: TRBD1
size: -
J: TRBJ1-2
V: TRBV7-2
DNA: TGTGCCAGCAGCCCGGACAGGGCCGGCTACACCTTC
CDR3: CASSPDRAGYTF

D: -
size: once
J: TRBJ2-5
V: TRBV5-6
DNA: TGTGCCAGCAGGCGGGCCCAAGAGACCCAGTACTTC
CDR3: CASRRAQETQYF

D: -
size: -
J: TRBJ2-6
V: TRBV2
DNA: TGTGCCAGCAGTGAAGAGGCTAGCTCTGGGGCCAACGTCCTGACTTTC
CDR3: CASSEEASSGANVLTF

D: -
size: large
J: TRBJ1-2
V: TRBV5-4
DNA: TGTGCCAGCAGCCTCTGGGGGGGTGGCTATGGCTACACCTTC
CDR3: CASSLWGGGYGYTF

D: -
size: once
J: TRBJ1-6
V: TRBV30
DNA: TGTGCCTGGAGTCCCGGGAATTCACCCCTCCACTTT
CDR3: CAWSPGNSPLHF

D: TRBD1
size: -
J: TRBJ2-1
V: TRBV4-1
DNA: TGCGCCAGCAGCCAACCCCCAGGGACAGGAAGTCTCAATGAGCAGTTCTTC
CDR3: CASSQPPGTGSLNEQFF

D: -
size: -
J: TRBJ1-6
V: TRBV12-5
DNA: TGTGCTAGTGGCCCTTCCTTTAATTCACCCCTCCACTTT
CDR3: CASGPSFNSPLHF

D: TRBD1
size: -
J: TRBJ1-1
V: TRBV5-4
DNA: TGTGCCAGCAGCCAGGGACAGGGTGTTGAAGCTTTCTTT
CDR3: CASSQGQGVEAFF

D: -
size: -
J: TRBJ1-1
V: TRBV6-5
DNA: TGTGCCAGCACCTCGTGGTCCGGGAAGAACACTGAAGCTTTCTTT
CDR3: CASTSWSGKNTEAFF

D: -
size: -
J: TRBJ1-2
V: TRBV2
DNA: TGTGCCAGCACCCCGGGACTTTACTATGGCTACACCTTC
CDR3: CASTPGLYYGYTF

D: -
size: few
J: TRBJ2-7
V: TRBV3-1/TRBV3-2
DNA: TGTGCCAGCAGCCAAGACGGAGGGTACGAGCAGTACTTC
CDR3: CASSQDGGYEQYF

D: TRBD1
size: -
J: TRBJ1-1
V: TRBV18
DNA: TGTGCCAGCTCACCATCCGACAGGGGGCTGGGCACTGAAGCTTTCTTT
CDR3: CASSPSDRGLGTEAFF

D: TRBD2
size: -
J: TRBJ2-3
V: TRBV6-2/TRBV6-3
DNA: TGTGCCAGCAGTTACAGGTTAGCGGGGGCGGATACGCAGTATTTT
CDR3: CASSYRLAGADTQYF

D: TRBD1
size: -
J: TRBJ1-2
V: TRBV11-2
DNA: TGTGCCAGCAGCTTAGGACCGGGACAGGGAGATTTTGGCTACACCTTC
CDR3: CASSLGPGQGDFGYTF

D: -
size: -
J: TRBJ1-1
V: TRBV6-5
DNA: TGTGCCAGCAGTTCCAGCCCGGGATACGTGATGACTGAAGCTTTCTTT
CDR3: CASSSSPGYVMTEAFF

D: TRBD1
size: -
J: TRBJ2-2
V: TRBV9
DNA: TGTGCCAGCAGCGTAGACAGGGGGGTTCCCGGGGAGCTGTTTTTT
CDR3: CASSVDRGVPGELFF

D: TRBD1
size: few
J: TRBJ1-2
V: TRBV27
DNA: TGTGCCAGCAGTTCGGACAGGGGCATTTATGGCTACACCTTC
CDR3: CASSSDRGIYGYTF

D: TRBD1
size: -
J: TRBJ2-1
V: TRBV12-3/TRBV12-4
DNA: TGTGCCAGCAGACTAACGACAGGGAGTAGGCAGTTCTTC
CDR3: CASRLTTGSRQFF

D: -
size: -
J: TRBJ1-2
V: TRBV5-6
DNA: TGTGCCAGTACTGCTAACTATGGCTACACCTTC
CDR3: CASTANYGYTF

D: -
size: -
J: TRBJ2-1
V: TRBV2
DNA: TGTGCCAGCACTCCGGGTCCGGCCTCCAATGAGCAGTTCTTC
CDR3: CASTPGPASNEQFF

D: TRBD1
size: -
J: TRBJ1-5
V: TRBV6-6
DNA: TGTGCCAGCAGTTACCTGGGACAGGCCACCAATCAGCCCCAGCATTTT
CDR3: CASSYLGQATNQPQHF

D: -
size: -
J: TRBJ1-2
V: TRBV6-5
DNA: TGTGCCAGCAGTTACTCGACGGGGGTGGGTGGCTACACCTTC
CDR3: CASSYSTGVGGYTF

D: -
size: few
J: TRBJ2-7
V: TRBV11-2
DNA: TGTGCCAGCAGCTTAGATGCCGGTTCCTACGAGCAGTACTTC
CDR3: CASSLDAGSYEQYF

D: TRBD1
size: -
J: TRBJ2-5
V: TRBV5-1
DNA: TGCGCCAGCAGTTCCCAGGGGGTAACCCCACAAGAGACCCAGTACTTC
CDR3: CASSSQGVTPQETQYF

D: -
size: -
J: TRBJ1-1
V: TRBV28
DNA: TGTGCCAGCCAGGGGAATTTGGCTTTCTTT
CDR3: CASQGNLAFF

D: TRBD2
size: once
J: TRBJ2-7
V: TRBV14
DNA: TGTGCCAGCAGCCCCCAGGGCGGGGGGGCCTACGAGCAGTACTTC
CDR3: CASSPQGGGAYEQYF

D: -
size: once
J: TRBJ2-5
V: TRBV7-9
DNA: TGTGCCAGCAGCTTAGACAGGGCAGAGACCCAGTACTTC
CDR3: CASSLDRAETQYF

D: -
size: -
J: TRBJ1-1
V: TRBV30
DNA: TGTGCCTGGTCTAGCGGAGGGATGGTAGCTTTCTTT
CDR3: CAWSSGGMVAFF

D: -
size: -
J: TRBJ1-2
V: TRBV27
DNA: TGTGCCAGCAGTCCCCGGATGGAGGCTGGCTACACCTTC
CDR3: CASSPRMEAGYTF

D: TRBD2
size: -
J: TRBJ2-1
V: TRBV19
DNA: TGTGCCAGTAGTCTTAGGACTAGCGGGGGGGTCTCCTACAATGAGCAGTTCTTC
CDR3: CASSLRTSGGVSYNEQFF

D: -
size: -
J: TRBJ1-1
V: TRBV6-4
DNA: TGTGCCAGCAGTGACTCCACCCTGCGGGGCCGGAACACTGAAGCTTTCTTT
CDR3: CASSDSTLRGRNTEAFF

D: -
size: -
J: TRBJ1-5
V: TRBV6-5
DNA: TGTGCCAGCAGTTGGGAGAAGGGTCAGCCCCAGCATTTT
CDR3: CASSWEKGQPQHF

D: -
size: -
J: TRBJ1-3
V: TRBV2
DNA: TGTGCCAGCAGTGGCTACAGAAGTGGAAACACCATATATTTT
CDR3: CASSGYRSGNTIYF

D: -
size: -
J: TRBJ1-2
V: TRBV5-6
DNA: TGTGCCAGCAGTTTGAAGAACCGGGCTAACTATGGCTACACCTTC
CDR3: CASSLKNRANYGYTF

D: -
size: -
J: TRBJ1-4
V: TRBV7-9
DNA: TGTGCCAGCAGCCTAGGTTCCCACAGAGACGAAAAACTGTTTTTT
CDR3: CASSLGSHRDEKLFF

D: TRBD1
size: -
J: TRBJ1-2
V: TRBV2
DNA: TGTGCCAGCAGGAGTCCGGGACAGGGGAATTTTAACTATGGCTACACCTTC
CDR3: CASRSPGQGNFNYGYTF

D: -
size: -
J: TRBJ1-5
V: TRBV11-2
DNA: TGTGCCAGCAGCTTAGGGCAGGGTGTCAACCAGCCCCAGCATTTT
CDR3: CASSLGQGVNQPQHF

D: TRBD1
size: -
J: TRBJ1-2
V: TRBV5-1
DNA: TGCGCCAGCAGCTCAGGACAGGGTAATTCTAGAACTGAGGGCTACACCTTC
CDR3: CASSSGQGNSRTEGYTF

D: -
size: -
J: TRBJ2-5
V: TRBV29-1
DNA: TGCAGCGTTGCGGAAACCCAGGGAGAGACCCAGTACTTC
CDR3: CSVAETQGETQYF

D: -
size: -
J: TRBJ1-4
V: TRBV5-4
DNA: TGTGCCAGCAGCTTTGCGTCTGAAAAACTGTTTTTT
CDR3: CASSFASEKLFF